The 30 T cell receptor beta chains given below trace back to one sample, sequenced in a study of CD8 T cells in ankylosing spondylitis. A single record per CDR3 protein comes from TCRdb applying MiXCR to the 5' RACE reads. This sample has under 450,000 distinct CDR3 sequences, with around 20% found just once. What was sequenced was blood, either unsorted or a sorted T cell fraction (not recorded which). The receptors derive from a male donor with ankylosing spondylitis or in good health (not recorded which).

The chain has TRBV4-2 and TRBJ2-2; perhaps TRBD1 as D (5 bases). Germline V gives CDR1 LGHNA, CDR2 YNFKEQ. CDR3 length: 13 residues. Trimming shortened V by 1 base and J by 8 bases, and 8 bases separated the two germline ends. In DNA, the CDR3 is TGTGCCAGCAGCCAAGGGCAGGGTGGGGAGCTGTTTTTT. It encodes CASSQGQGGELFF.

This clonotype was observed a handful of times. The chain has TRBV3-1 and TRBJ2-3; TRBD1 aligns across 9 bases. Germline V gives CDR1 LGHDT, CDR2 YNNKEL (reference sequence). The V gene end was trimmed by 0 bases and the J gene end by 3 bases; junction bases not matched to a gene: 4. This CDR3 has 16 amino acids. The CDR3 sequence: CASSQDKGQGTDTQYF. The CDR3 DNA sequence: TGTGCCAGCAGCCAAGATAAAGGACAGGGGACAGATACGCAGTATTTT.

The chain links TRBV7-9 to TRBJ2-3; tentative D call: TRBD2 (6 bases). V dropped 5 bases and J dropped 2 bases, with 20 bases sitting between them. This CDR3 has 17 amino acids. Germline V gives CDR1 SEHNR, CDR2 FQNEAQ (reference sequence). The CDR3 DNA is TGTGCCAGCAGCCGGACCCTTAGGACTACTCCCACAGATACGCAGTATTTT. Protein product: CASSRTLRTTPTDTQYF.

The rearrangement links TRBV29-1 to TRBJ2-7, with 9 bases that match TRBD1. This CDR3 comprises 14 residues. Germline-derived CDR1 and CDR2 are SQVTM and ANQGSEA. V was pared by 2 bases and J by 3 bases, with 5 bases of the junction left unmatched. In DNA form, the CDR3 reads TGCAGCGTTGAACAAGGACAGGGGAACTACGAGCAGTACTTC. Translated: CSVEQGQGNYEQYF.

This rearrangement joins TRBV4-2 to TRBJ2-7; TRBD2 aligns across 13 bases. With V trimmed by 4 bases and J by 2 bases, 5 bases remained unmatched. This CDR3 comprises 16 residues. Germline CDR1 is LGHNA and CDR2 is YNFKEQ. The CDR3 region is CASSRRLAGGPYEQYF. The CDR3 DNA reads TGTGCCAGCAGCCGTAGACTAGCGGGGGGCCCCTACGAGCAGTACTTC.

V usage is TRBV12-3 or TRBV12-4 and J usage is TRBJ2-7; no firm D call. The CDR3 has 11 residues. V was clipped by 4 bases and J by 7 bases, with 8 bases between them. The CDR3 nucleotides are TGTGCCAGCAGTTACGGACGGGAGCAGTACTTC. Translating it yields CASSYGREQYF.

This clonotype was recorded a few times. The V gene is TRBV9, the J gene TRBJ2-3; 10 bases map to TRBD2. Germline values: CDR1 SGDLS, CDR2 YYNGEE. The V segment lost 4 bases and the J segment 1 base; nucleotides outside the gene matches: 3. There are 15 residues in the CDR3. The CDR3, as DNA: TGTGCCAGCAGCATAGCGGGGGGAGGCACAGATACGCAGTATTTT. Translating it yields CASSIAGGGTDTQYF.

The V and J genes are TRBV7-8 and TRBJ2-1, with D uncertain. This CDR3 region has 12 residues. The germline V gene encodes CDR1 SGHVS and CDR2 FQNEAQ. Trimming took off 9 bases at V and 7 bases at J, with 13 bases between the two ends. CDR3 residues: CASGLQWNEQFF. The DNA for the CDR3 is TGTGCCAGTGGTCTGCAATGGAATGAGCAGTTCTTC. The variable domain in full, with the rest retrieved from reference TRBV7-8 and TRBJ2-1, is GAGVSQSPRYKVAKRGQDVALRCDPISGHVSLFWYQQALGQGPEFLTYFQNEAQLDKSGLPSDRFFAERPEGSVSTLKIQRTQQEDSAVYLCASGLQWNEQFFGPGTRLTVL.

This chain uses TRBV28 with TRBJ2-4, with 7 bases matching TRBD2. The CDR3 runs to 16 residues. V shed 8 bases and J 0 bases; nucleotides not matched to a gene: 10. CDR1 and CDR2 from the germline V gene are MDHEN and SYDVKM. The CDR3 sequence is CASGGVQGLAKNIQYF. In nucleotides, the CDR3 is TGTGCCAGCGGGGGGGTGCAGGGACTAGCCAAAAACATTCAGTACTTC. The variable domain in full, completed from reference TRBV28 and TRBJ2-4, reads DVKVTQSSRYLVKRTGEKVFLECVQDMDHENMFWYRQDPGLGLRLIYFSYDVKMKEKGDIPEGYSVSREKKERFSLILESASTNQTSMYLCASGGVQGLAKNIQYFGAGTRLSVL.

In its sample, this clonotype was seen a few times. This CDR3 is CASSQEIDDEQYF. CDR3 DNA sequence: TGTGCCAGCAGCCAAGAGATCGATGACGAGCAGTACTTC. This chain joins TRBV4-2 and TRBJ2-7; no clear D. This CDR3 is built from 13 residues. Deletions cut 0 bases from V and 5 bases from J, with 8 bases between. In germline, CDR1 is LGHNA, CDR2 YNFKEQ.

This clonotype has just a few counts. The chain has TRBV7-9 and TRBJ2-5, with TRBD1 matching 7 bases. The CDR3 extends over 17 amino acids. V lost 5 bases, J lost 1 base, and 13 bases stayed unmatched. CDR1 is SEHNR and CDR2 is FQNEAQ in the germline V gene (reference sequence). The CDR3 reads CASSGLNTGQPQETQYF. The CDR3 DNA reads TGTGCCAGCAGCGGACTCAACACGGGACAGCCCCAAGAGACCCAGTACTTC.

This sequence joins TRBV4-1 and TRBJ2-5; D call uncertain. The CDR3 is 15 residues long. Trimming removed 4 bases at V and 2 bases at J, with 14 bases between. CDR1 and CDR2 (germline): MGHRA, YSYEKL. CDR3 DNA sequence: TGCGCCAGCAGCCCATTGCAAGGCGTACAAGAGACCCAGTACTTC. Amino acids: CASSPLQGVQETQYF.

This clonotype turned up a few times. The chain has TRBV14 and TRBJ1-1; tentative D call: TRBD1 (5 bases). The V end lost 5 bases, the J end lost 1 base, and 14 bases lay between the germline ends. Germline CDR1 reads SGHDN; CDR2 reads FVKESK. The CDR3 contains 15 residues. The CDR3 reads CASSDTTDTNTEAFF. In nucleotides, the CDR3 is TGTGCCAGCAGCGATACGACAGATACGAACACTGAAGCTTTCTTT.

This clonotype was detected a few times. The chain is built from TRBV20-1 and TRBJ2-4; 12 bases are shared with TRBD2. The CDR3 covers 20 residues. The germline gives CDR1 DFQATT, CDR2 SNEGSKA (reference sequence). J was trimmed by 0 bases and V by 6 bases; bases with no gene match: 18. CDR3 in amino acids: CSAQDLTSGGYILAKNIQYF. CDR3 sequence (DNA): TGCAGTGCCCAAGACTTGACTAGCGGGGGATATATCCTAGCCAAAAACATTCAGTACTTC.

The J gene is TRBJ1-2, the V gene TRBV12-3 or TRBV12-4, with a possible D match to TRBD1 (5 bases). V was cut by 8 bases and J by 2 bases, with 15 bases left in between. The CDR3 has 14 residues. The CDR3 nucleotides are TGTGCCAGCCGTCTGAGGGGTTTAAACTATGGCTACACCTTC. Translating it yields CASRLRGLNYGYTF.

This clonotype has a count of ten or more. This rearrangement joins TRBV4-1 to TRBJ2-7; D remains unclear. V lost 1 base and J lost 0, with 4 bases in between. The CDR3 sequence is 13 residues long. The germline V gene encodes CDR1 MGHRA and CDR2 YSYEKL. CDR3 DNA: TGCGCCAGCAGCCAAGTGGTCTCCTACGAGCAGTACTTC. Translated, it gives CASSQVVSYEQYF.

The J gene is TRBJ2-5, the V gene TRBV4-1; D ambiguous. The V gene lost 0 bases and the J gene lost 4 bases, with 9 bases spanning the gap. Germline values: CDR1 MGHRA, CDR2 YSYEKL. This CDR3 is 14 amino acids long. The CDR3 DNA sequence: TGCGCCAGCAGCCAAGATGCTCTTGGAGAGACCCAGTACTTC. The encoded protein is CASSQDALGETQYF.

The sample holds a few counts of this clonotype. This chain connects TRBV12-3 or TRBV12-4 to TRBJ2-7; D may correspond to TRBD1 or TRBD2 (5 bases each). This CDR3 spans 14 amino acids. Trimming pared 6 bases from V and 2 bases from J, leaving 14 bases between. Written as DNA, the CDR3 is TGTGCCAGCAGCTGGGGACGGCCTCCCTACGAGCAGTACTTC. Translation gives CASSWGRPPYEQYF.

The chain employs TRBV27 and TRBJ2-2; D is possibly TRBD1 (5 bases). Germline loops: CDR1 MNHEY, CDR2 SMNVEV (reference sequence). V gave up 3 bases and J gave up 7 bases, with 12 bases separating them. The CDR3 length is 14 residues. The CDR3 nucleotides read TGTGCCAGCAGTTTCCTTACAGGAGACGGGGAGCTGTTTTTT. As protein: CASSFLTGDGELFF.

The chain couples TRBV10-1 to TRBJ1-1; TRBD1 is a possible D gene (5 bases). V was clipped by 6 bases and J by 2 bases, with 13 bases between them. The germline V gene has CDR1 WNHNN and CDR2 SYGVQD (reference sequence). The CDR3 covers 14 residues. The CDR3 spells CASSRDGGNTEAFF. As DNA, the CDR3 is TGCGCCAGCAGCAGGGACGGGGGAAACACTGAAGCTTTCTTT.

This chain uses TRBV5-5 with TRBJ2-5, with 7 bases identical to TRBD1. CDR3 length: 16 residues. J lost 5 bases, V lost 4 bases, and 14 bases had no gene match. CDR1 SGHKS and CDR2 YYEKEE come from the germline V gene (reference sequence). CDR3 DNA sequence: TGTGCCAGCAGCCAACCGCCGGACAGGACCGATGAGACCCAGTACTTC. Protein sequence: CASSQPPDRTDETQYF. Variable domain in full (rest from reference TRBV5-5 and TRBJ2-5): DAGVTQSPTHLIKTRGQQVTLRCSPISGHKSVSWYQQVLGQGPQFIFQYYEKEERGRGNFPDRFSARQFPNYSSELNVNALLLGDSALYLCASSQPPDRTDETQYFGPGTRLLVL.

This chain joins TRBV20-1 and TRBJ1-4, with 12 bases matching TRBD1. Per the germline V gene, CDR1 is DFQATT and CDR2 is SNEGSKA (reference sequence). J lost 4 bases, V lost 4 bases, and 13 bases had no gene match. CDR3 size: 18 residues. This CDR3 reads CSATKGQGAPLINEKLFF. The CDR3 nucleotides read TGCAGTGCTACCAAGGGACAGGGGGCTCCCCTTATTAATGAAAAACTGTTTTTT.

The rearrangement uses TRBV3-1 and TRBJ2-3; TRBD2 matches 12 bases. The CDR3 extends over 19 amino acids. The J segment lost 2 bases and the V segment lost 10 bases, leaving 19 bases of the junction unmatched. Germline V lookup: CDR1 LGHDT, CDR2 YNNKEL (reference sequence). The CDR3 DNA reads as TGTGCCATCAGTTTAGGGGGACGACTAGCGGGGGCCCCCACAGATACGCAGTATTTT. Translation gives CAISLGGRLAGAPTDTQYF.

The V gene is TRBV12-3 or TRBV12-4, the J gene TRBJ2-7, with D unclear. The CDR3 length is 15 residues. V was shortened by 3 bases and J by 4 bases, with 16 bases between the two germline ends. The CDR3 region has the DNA TGTGCCAGCAGTTTTTTTCTGGGTCCTGGGTACGAGCAGTACTTC. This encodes CASSFFLGPGYEQYF.

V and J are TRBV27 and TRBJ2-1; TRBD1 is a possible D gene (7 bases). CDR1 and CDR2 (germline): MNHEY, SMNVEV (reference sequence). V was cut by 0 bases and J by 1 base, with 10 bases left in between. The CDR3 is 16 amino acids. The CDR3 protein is CASSLSAGGSYNEQFF. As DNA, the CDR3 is TGTGCCAGCAGTTTATCGGCAGGGGGGTCCTACAATGAGCAGTTCTTC.

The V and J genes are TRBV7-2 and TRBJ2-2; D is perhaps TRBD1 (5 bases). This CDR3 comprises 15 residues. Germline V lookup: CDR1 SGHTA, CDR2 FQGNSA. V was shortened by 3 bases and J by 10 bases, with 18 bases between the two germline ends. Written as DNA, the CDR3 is TGTGCCAGCAGCTTTCGTGGACACAGTTCGGTGGAGCTGTTTTTT. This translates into CASSFRGHSSVELFF. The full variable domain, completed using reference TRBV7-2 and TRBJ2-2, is GAGVSQSPSNKVTEKGKDVELRCDPISGHTALYWYRQSLGQGLEFLIYFQGNSAPDKSGLPSDRFSAERTGGSVSTLTIQRTQQEDSAVYLCASSFRGHSSVELFFGEGSRLTVL.

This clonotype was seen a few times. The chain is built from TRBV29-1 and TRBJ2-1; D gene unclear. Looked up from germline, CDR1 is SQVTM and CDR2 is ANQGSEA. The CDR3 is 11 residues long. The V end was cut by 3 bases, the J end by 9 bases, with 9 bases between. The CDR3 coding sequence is TGCAGCGTTGATAACCTTCTTGAGCAGTTCTTC. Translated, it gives CSVDNLLEQFF.

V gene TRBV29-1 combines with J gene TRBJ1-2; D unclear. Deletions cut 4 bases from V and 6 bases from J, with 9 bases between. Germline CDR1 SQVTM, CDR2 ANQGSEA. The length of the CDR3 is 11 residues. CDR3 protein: CSVVGGHGYTF. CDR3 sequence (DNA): TGCAGCGTTGTGGGAGGTCATGGCTACACCTTC.

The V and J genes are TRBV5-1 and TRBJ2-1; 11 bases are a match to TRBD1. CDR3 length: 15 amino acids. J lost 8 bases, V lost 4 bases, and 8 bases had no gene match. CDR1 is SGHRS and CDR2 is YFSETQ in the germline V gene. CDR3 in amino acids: CASSGGQGGIDEQFF. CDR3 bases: TGCGCCAGCAGCGGGGGACAGGGGGGAATAGATGAGCAGTTCTTC.

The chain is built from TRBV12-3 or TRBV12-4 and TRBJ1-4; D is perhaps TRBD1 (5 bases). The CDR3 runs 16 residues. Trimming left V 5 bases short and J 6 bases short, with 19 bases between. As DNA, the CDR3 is TGTGCCAGCAGTGAAATCGGGGGGATGGGGGATGAAAAACTGTTTTTT. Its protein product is CASSEIGGMGDEKLFF.